This passage covers 20 T cell receptor beta chains from one sample sequenced in a study of blood T cell repertoires in COVID-19. Here immunoSEQ multiplex PCR was the method, and the copy in TCRdb shows in-frame clones only, minus some. The table shows roughly 98,000 clones, with 70% to 85% occurring only once. The sample taken for sequencing was peripheral blood. The receptors come from a man aged 70-80 years with active or convalescent COVID-19.

This rearrangement joins TRBV6-6 to TRBJ2-1; TRBD2 matches at 14 bases. CDR3 length: 18 amino acids. Germline CDR1 and CDR2: MNHNY and SVGAGI (reference sequence). The V segment lost 5 bases and the J segment 4 bases; nucleotides outside the gene matches: 10. The CDR3 DNA reads TGTGCCAGCAGTCCTAGATCCGGGACTAGCGGGAGATACAATGAGCAGTTCTTC. Protein product: CASSPRSGTSGRYNEQFF.

The chain is built from TRBV2 and TRBJ2-5, with 7 positions matching TRBD2. The CDR3 extends over 14 amino acids. The junction had 4 bases not matched to a gene; V was cut back by 5 bases and J by 1 base. CDR1 is SNHLY and CDR2 is FYNNEI in the germline V gene. This chain's CDR3 is CASSSAGVQETQYF. The CDR3 region has the DNA TGTGCCAGCAGTTCGGCGGGGGTCCAAGAGACCCAGTACTTC.

The sample holds one count of this clone. The chain employs TRBV5-4 and TRBJ2-5; TRBD1 might be the D (5 bases). The CDR3 sequence is 15 residues long. CDR1 is SGHNT, CDR2 YYREEE, per germline (reference sequence). V was pared by 4 bases and J by 1 base, with 14 bases between. CDR3 nucleotide sequence: TGTGCCAGCAGCGCCCTAACAGGTCTCCAAGAGACCCAGTACTTC. This sequence encodes CASSALTGLQETQYF. The variable domain in full, completed from reference TRBV5-4 and TRBJ2-5, reads ETGVTQSPTHLIKTRGQQVTLRCSSQSGHNTVSWYQQALGQGPQFIFQYYREEENGRGNFPPRFSGLQFPNYSSELNVNALELDDSALYLCASSALTGLQETQYFGPGTRLLVL.

The V gene is TRBV7-8, the J gene TRBJ1-2, with 7 bases fitting TRBD1. This CDR3 is built from 11 residues. Trimming took 5 bases from V and 11 from J; bases not matched to a gene: 5. Germline-derived CDR1 and CDR2 are SGHVS and FQNEAQ. The CDR3 reads CASSPLTGYTF. The DNA for the CDR3 is TGTGCCAGCAGCCCCCTGACAGGGTACACCTTC.

In this sample, this clone turned up a few times. The genes are TRBV7-8 and TRBJ1-5, with 8 bases matching TRBD1. Germline CDR1 is SGHVS and CDR2 is FQNEAQ. The CDR3 contains 17 residues. The trim removed 4 bases at V and 2 bases at J, leaving 10 bases unmatched. CDR3 region: CASSSTGDKGRNQPQHF. For the CDR3, the DNA is TGTGCCAGCAGCTCGACAGGGGACAAGGGCCGCAATCAGCCCCAGCATTTT.

V is TRBV5-1 and J is TRBJ1-2; no definite D call. The CDR3 runs to 14 residues. The germline V gene encodes CDR1 SGHRS and CDR2 YFSETQ. The ends were cut back, 1 base at V and 3 bases at J, with 10 bases in the middle. Written as DNA, the CDR3 is TGCGCCAGCAGCTTGTCGGGGTTCGACTATGGCTACACCTTC. This gives the protein CASSLSGFDYGYTF. The full variable domain, its missing parts supplied by reference TRBV5-1 and TRBJ1-2, is KAGVTQTPRYLIKTRGQQVTLSCSPISGHRSVSWYQQTPGQGLQFLFEYFSETQRNKGNFPGRFSGRQFSNSRSEMNVSTLELGDSALYLCASSLSGFDYGYTFGSGTRLTVV.

The CDR3 protein is CASSMTLNYGYTF. For the CDR3, the DNA is TGTGCCAGCAGTATGACACTGAACTATGGCTACACCTTC. The chain uses TRBV27 and TRBJ1-2, with D uncertain. The V gene lost 5 bases and the J gene lost 2 bases, with 9 bases spanning the gap. CDR1 is MNHEY and CDR2 is SMNVEV in the germline V gene (reference sequence). The CDR3 consists of 13 residues.

The V gene is TRBV7-9, the J gene TRBJ1-5; D remains unclear. Germline V gives CDR1 SEHNR, CDR2 FQNEAQ (reference sequence). Trimming took 5 bases from V and 4 from J, leaving 9 bases between them. CDR3 size: 13 residues. Here the CDR3 reads CASSNAGNQPQHF. CDR3 nucleotide sequence: TGTGCCAGCAGCAACGCAGGAAATCAGCCCCAGCATTTT.

The CDR3 region is CASSLRTDNYGYTF. The DNA of the CDR3 is TGTGCCAGCAGCTTGCGGACAGATAACTATGGCTACACCTTC. The chain employs TRBV5-4 and TRBJ1-2; weak D call: TRBD1 (6 bases). CDR3 size: 14 residues. Trimming stripped 1 base from V and 1 base from J, with 8 bases between. Germline V gene lookup returns CDR1 SGHNT and CDR2 YYREEE (reference sequence).

The genes are TRBV2 and TRBJ1-2, with D maybe TRBD1 (6 bases). V shed 6 bases and J shed 8 bases, with 19 bases lying between them. Germline CDR1 and CDR2: SNHLY and FYNNEI. The CDR3 contains 14 residues. The CDR3 is CASSKKTGTQGYTF. Here the CDR3 DNA reads TGTGCCAGCAGCAAAAAGACCGGGACACAAGGCTACACCTTC.

V gene TRBV14 combines with J gene TRBJ2-5; TRBD1 aligns across 8 bases. Germline V CDR1 and CDR2: SGHDN, FVKESK. There are 14 residues in the CDR3. Trimming took 4 bases from V and 5 from J; bases not matched to a gene: 6. The CDR3 loop reads CASSRQGAGETQYF. The CDR3 nucleotides are TGTGCCAGCAGCCGGCAGGGGGCTGGGGAGACCCAGTACTTC.

This chain links TRBV19 with TRBJ2-5; D unclear. CDR1 and CDR2 from the germline V gene are LNHDA and SQIVND (reference sequence). The CDR3 consists of 13 residues. Between the trimmed V and J ends, which lost 4 bases and 1 base, there was a span of 7 bases. The CDR3 reads CASSTGSQETQYF. DNA for the CDR3: TGTGCCAGTAGTACCGGGTCCCAAGAGACCCAGTACTTC.

The chain joins TRBV5-1 to TRBJ2-5, with 11 positions matching TRBD2. The V gene's germline CDR1 is SGHRS and CDR2 YFSETQ. This CDR3 spans 16 amino acids. J gave up 2 bases and V 1 base, and 4 bases lay outside the gene matches. The CDR3, as DNA: TGCGCCAGCAGCTTGCGGTCTAGCGGGGGGCAAGAGACCCAGTACTTC. Protein sequence: CASSLRSSGGQETQYF.

The chain links TRBV6-5 to TRBJ1-2; 7 bases are shared with TRBD1. This CDR3 contains 15 residues. V was pared by 5 bases and J by 1 base, with 7 bases of the junction left unmatched. Germline lookup yields CDR1 MNHEY and CDR2 SVGAGI. CDR3 region: CASSPSGTVNYGYTF. CDR3 bases: TGTGCCAGCAGTCCTTCCGGGACAGTTAACTATGGCTACACCTTC.

This chain connects TRBV12-5 to TRBJ2-2; possibly TRBD1 for D (5 bases). This CDR3 comprises 14 residues. V lost 2 bases and J 6 bases, leaving 10 bases between the germline ends. Germline V gene lookup returns CDR1 LGHNT and CDR2 FRNRAP. DNA for the CDR3: TGTGCTAGTGGTTTGCCAGGGATCGCCGGGGAGCTGTTTTTT. Residues: CASGLPGIAGELFF.

This chain links TRBV29-1 with TRBJ1-5, with D tentatively TRBD1 (5 bases). In germline, CDR1 is SQVTM, CDR2 ANQGSEA. The CDR3 totals 15 residues. CDR3 sequence: CRVDSFTTFNQPQHF. The CDR3 DNA reads TGCAGAGTAGACAGCTTCACGACCTTCAATCAGCCCCAGCATTTT.

The V call is TRBV9, the J call TRBJ2-1; TRBD1 matches 9 bases. CDR1 is SGDLS and CDR2 is YYNGEE in the germline V gene. This CDR3 region has 15 residues. The V and J ends lost 3 bases and 3 bases, in that order; junction bases with no gene match: 4. The CDR3 DNA sequence: TGTGCCAGCAGCGCCGGACAGGGGATCTACAATGAGCAGTTCTTC. Translating gives CASSAGQGIYNEQFF.

The chain recombines TRBV7-2 with TRBJ2-7; D is uncertain. The CDR3 spans 12 residues. Germline CDR1 SGHTA, CDR2 FQGNSA. The germline V and J ends were trimmed by 5 bases and 7 bases, with 12 bases remaining between them. CDR3 in DNA: TGTGCCAGCAGCATACCGGGTGGAGAGCAGTACTTC. This codes for CASSIPGGEQYF.

J is TRBJ2-7 and V is TRBV11-2; no clear D gene. This CDR3 region has 14 residues. The V gene lost 3 bases and the J gene lost 6 bases, with 15 bases spanning the gap. Germline assignment: CDR1 SGHAT and CDR2 FQNNGV. CDR3 protein: CASSLPGPAFEQYF. The DNA of the CDR3 is TGTGCCAGCAGCTTGCCGGGTCCGGCGTTCGAGCAGTACTTC.

CDR3 amino acids: CASSLAGSAGETQYF. The CDR3 coding sequence is TGTGCCAGCAGCTTAGCTGGATCAGCGGGAGAGACCCAGTACTTC. The chain is built from TRBV7-9 and TRBJ2-5; perhaps TRBD2 as D (6 bases). V lost 0 bases and J 4 bases, leaving 12 bases between the germline ends. CDR1 is SEHNR, CDR2 FQNEAQ, per germline (reference sequence). CDR3 length equals 15 residues. The full variable domain, its missing parts supplied by reference TRBV7-9 and TRBJ2-5, is DTGVSQNPRHKITKRGQNVTFRCDPISEHNRLYWYRQTLGQGPEFLTYFQNEAQLEKSRLLSDRFSAERPKGSFSTLEIQRTEQGDSAMYLCASSLAGSAGETQYFGPGTRLLVL.